The rows below give T cell receptor beta chains drawn from one sample of a study of blood T cells in healthy people across ages. TCRdb redid the calling of the 5' RACE reads with MiXCR, one entry per CDR3 protein. The table shows approximately 700,000 distinct CDR3 sequences, with about 34% occurring only once. The sample was blood. The source is a woman aged 80 or over in good health. The CDR3 runs from the conserved cysteine through the conserved F or W. Part of the rows lack a size; the others show once, few, many or a class for expanded clones.

few | TRBV6-1 | CASSDFGQPGTEAFF
- | TRBV2 | CACGVGSYEQYF
many | TRBV6-6 | CASSAPGQGQYF
many | TRBV20-1 | CSAAPGVNSPLHF
- | TRBV2 | CASTSTGGYSYEQYF
- | TRBV5-1 | CASSQGLAGGPRTYEQYF
- | TRBV20-1 | CSAHGREETQYF
many | TRBV20-1 | CSAVGWTAQETQYF
many | TRBV7-2 | CASSPSRQQETQYF
- | TRBV30 | CAWSRGQGSGEQYF
many | TRBV7-2 | CASSSAGTSGGRSGANVLTF
many | TRBV5-1 | CASSLAGTPNYGYTF
- | TRBV7-9 | CASSLILDTKAKNIQYF
few | TRBV6-1 | CASSEALWRTPGELFF
many | TRBV9 | CASSVDSGGASGRGEQFF
- | TRBV29-1 | CSIKGAVKGYTF
many | TRBV20-1 | CSARDFSGANVLTF
many | TRBV28 | CASTRDRPNSNQPQHF
many | TRBV7-8 | CASSLRGILSGANVLTF
many | TRBV7-8 | CASSLGVTGSADTQYF
few | TRBV7-7 | CASSLVTRDNYGYTF
- | TRBV27 | CVSSLSGSGELFF